These T cell receptor beta chains were read from a single sample in a study of blood T cell repertoires in COVID-19. Clones were sequenced by immunoSEQ multiplex PCR, and TCRdb holds only the in-frame ones, with some missing. The top ten hold 15% to 17% of the sample, which has 100,000 to 120,000 clones, around 83% seen once. The sequenced sample was peripheral blood. The receptors originated from a woman of 80 years or more with acute or convalescent COVID-19. The CDR3 runs from the conserved cysteine through the conserved F or W. A D gene is named only where the DNA matches it firmly. Only some rows state a clone size, as once, few, many or a class for expanded clones.

J | V | size | D | DNA | CDR3
TRBJ2-1 | TRBV5-4 | - | TRBD2 | TGTGCCAGCAGCCCGCGGACTAGCGGAGATTACAATGAGCAGTTCTTC | CASSPRTSGDYNEQFF
TRBJ2-2 | TRBV6-5 | few | - | TGTGCCAGCAGCCCCGGGTGGGCCGGGGAGCTGTTTTTT | CASSPGWAGELFF
TRBJ2-3 | TRBV12-3/TRBV12-4 | - | TRBD1 | TGTGCCGTCGGGACAGGGATGGTAGATACGCAGTATTTT | CAVGTGMVDTQYF
TRBJ2-2 | TRBV6-4 | - | - | TGTGCCAGCAGTGCCTCCGGTATCACCGGGGAGCTGTTTTTT | CASSASGITGELFF
TRBJ1-4 | TRBV19 | - | - | TGTGCCAGTAGTCTGGACAGCTTCAATGAAAAACTGTTTTTT | CASSLDSFNEKLFF
TRBJ2-4 | TRBV5-1 | - | - | TGCGCCAGCAAACTAATCCCAGGGCAGGAAAACATTCAGTACTTC | CASKLIPGQENIQYF
TRBJ1-5 | TRBV6-1 | - | TRBD1 | TGTGCCAGCAGTGGTCCGGGACAGTCCGGAGTTAATCAGCCCCAGCATTTT | CASSGPGQSGVNQPQHF
TRBJ2-2 | TRBV24-1 | - | - | TGTGCCACCAGTGATTTCCGGGGGAGGGGGACCGGGGAGCTGTTTTTT | CATSDFRGRGTGELFF
TRBJ1-2 | TRBV2 | - | TRBD1 | TGTGCCAGCAGTGTGACAGGGGGAATGAATGGCTACACCTTC | CASSVTGGMNGYTF
TRBJ1-6 | TRBV9 | - | - | TGTGCCAGCAGCTTACATGGGGGGACGTCTAATTCACCCCTCCACTTT | CASSLHGGTSNSPLHF
TRBJ1-2 | TRBV29-1 | once | - | TGCAGCGCCGACACGCTTTCAGGCTACACCTTC | CSADTLSGYTF
TRBJ1-5 | TRBV28 | few | TRBD1 | TGTGCCAGCAGTTCATGGGACAGGGGAATTCAGCCCCAGCATTTT | CASSSWDRGIQPQHF
TRBJ1-5 | TRBV10-2 | - | - | TGCGCCAGCAGTGAAGGGGTCGCAGGGGTCATGCCTCGGCCCCAGCATTTT | CASSEGVAGVMPRPQHF
TRBJ2-5 | TRBV29-1 | - | - | TGCAGCGTTTTTACAGGGGCCGGGGGGACCCAGTACTTC | CSVFTGAGGTQYF
TRBJ1-2 | TRBV18 | few | - | TGTGCCAGCTCACCTCAGGGATACTATGGCTACACCTTC | CASSPQGYYGYTF
TRBJ2-7 | TRBV5-1 | - | TRBD1 | TGCGCCAGCAGCTTGGCCCCGGGACAGGCCAGCTCCTACGAGCAGTACTTC | CASSLAPGQASSYEQYF
TRBJ2-1 | TRBV11-3 | - | - | TGTGCCAGCAGCTTAGAGCTAGCCAATTACAATGAGCAGTTCTTC | CASSLELANYNEQFF